Shown below are 19 T cell receptor beta chains from a single sample sequenced in a study of blood T cell repertoires in COVID-19. TCRdb's table, derived via immunoSEQ multiplex PCR, lists solely in-frame clones and lacks some. This table holds around 83,000 clones, roughly 84% found once. Sequencing input: peripheral blood. These TCRs come from a woman aged 70-85 years with acute or convalescent COVID-19.

The chain uses TRBV5-6 and TRBJ1-4, with D perhaps TRBD1 (5 bases). CDR1 and CDR2 (germline): SGHDT, YYEEEE. V shed 4 bases and J shed 8 bases, with 18 bases lying between them. This CDR3 spans 15 amino acids. The CDR3 DNA follows: TGTGCCAGCAGCGGGGCTCTAGATTCAGGGGAAAAACTGTTTTTT. It encodes CASSGALDSGEKLFF.

The chain has TRBV11-3 and TRBJ2-1; 8 bases map to TRBD1. The junction had 6 bases not matched to a gene; V was cut back by 5 bases and J by 0 bases. Germline CDR1 SGHNT, CDR2 YENEEA. This CDR3 comprises 16 residues. CDR3 loop: CASSAGGLSSYNEQFF. CDR3 nucleotide sequence: TGTGCCAGCAGCGCAGGGGGCCTGAGCTCCTACAATGAGCAGTTCTTC.

This chain connects TRBV7-2 to TRBJ1-1, with D possibly matching TRBD1 (5 bases). V was cut by 3 bases and J by 6 bases, with 17 bases left in between. This CDR3 spans 15 amino acids. CDR1 SGHTA and CDR2 FQGNSA come from the germline V gene. CDR3 sequence: CASSLDKRGGAEAFF. For the CDR3, the DNA is TGTGCCAGCAGCTTGGACAAGCGGGGCGGGGCTGAAGCTTTCTTT.

The rearrangement uses TRBV21-1 and TRBJ2-5; TRBD2, as called in the table, went unchecked against the DNA. TRBV21-1 is termed a pseudogene. There are 16 residues in the CDR3. In nucleotides, the CDR3 is TGTGCCAGCAGCAAAGCCTTACGGCTGGAGCAAGAGACCCAGTACTTC. It is translated as CASSKALRLEQETQYF.

Worth noting for this clone: This CDR3 is also generated by other DNA sequences in the sample. The chain combines TRBV5-1 with TRBJ1-4, with a tentative D call TRBD1 (5 bases). CDR3 length: 14 residues. Trimming removed 0 bases at V and 4 bases at J, with 7 bases between. Germline values: CDR1 SGHRS, CDR2 YFSETQ. The CDR3 is CASSLEGVNEKLFF. CDR3 in DNA: TGCGCCAGCAGCTTGGAAGGGGTTAATGAAAAACTGTTTTTT.

The CDR3 DNA follows: TGTGCCAGCAGCTTAACGGAGCGGGGGTTAGAGCAGTTCTTC. Residues: CASSLTERGLEQFF. V is TRBV28 and J is TRBJ2-1; 8 bases fit TRBD2. Trimming cost V 6 bases and J 10 bases; bases outside gene matches: 11. Germline V lookup: CDR1 MDHEN, CDR2 SYDVKM. The CDR3 spans 14 residues.

The chain joins TRBV11-3 to TRBJ2-7, with 9 bases lining up with TRBD2. V shed 2 bases, J shed 4 bases, and the junction held 15 bases outside the gene matches. The CDR3 runs to 18 residues. The germline gives CDR1 SGHNT, CDR2 YENEEA. For the CDR3, the DNA is TGTGCCAGCAGCTTACTGACGCGTGTTGCGGGAGGGCTATACGAGCAGTACGTC. Amino acid sequence: CASSLLTRVAGGLYEQYV.

V is TRBV27 and J is TRBJ1-1; 7 bases fit TRBD1. The ends lost 5 bases at V and 4 bases at J; junction bases unmatched: 10. There are 15 residues in the CDR3. The germline V gene encodes CDR1 MNHEY and CDR2 SMNVEV (reference sequence). The chain's CDR3 is CASSPPTGAFTEAFF. CDR3 DNA sequence: TGTGCCAGCAGTCCCCCCACAGGGGCCTTCACTGAAGCTTTCTTT.

The gene calls are TRBV9 and TRBJ2-1; possibly TRBD2 for D (6 bases). V was trimmed by 0 bases and J by 8 bases, leaving 15 bases between them. The CDR3 totals 15 residues. Looked up from germline, CDR1 is SGDLS and CDR2 is YYNGEE. CDR3 nucleotides: TGTGCCAGCAGCGTAGTCCGGGACTGGGACGATGAGCAGTTCTTC. Its protein product is CASSVVRDWDDEQFF.

This clone appeared a few times. Within the sample, other DNA sequences also encode this same CDR3. The chain combines TRBV10-3 with TRBJ2-2, with 7 bases identical to TRBD1. The CDR3 length is 14 residues. CDR1 and CDR2 (germline): ENHRY, SYGVKD. The trim removed 6 bases at V and 4 bases at J, leaving 5 bases unmatched. In nucleotides, the CDR3 is TGTGCCATCAGGCGACAGGGCGCCACCGGGGAGCTGTTTTTT. Its translation: CAIRRQGATGELFF.

The chain joins TRBV3-1 (or the pseudogene TRBV3-2) to TRBJ2-3, with TRBD2 matching 7 bases. The CDR3 is made up of 12 amino acids. The J segment lost 5 bases and the V segment lost 6 bases, leaving 2 bases of the junction unmatched. The V gene's germline CDR1 is LGHDT and CDR2 YNNKEL (reference sequence). CDR3 sequence: CASSQREDTQYF. CDR3 DNA sequence: TGTGCCAGCAGTCAGCGGGAAGATACGCAGTATTTT.

The rearrangement links TRBV19 to TRBJ2-4; D remains ambiguous. The CDR3 has 18 residues. CDR1 is LNHDA and CDR2 is SQIVND in the germline V gene (reference sequence). Deletions cut 3 bases from V and 1 base from J, with 19 bases between. The DNA for the CDR3 is TGTGCCAGTAGTATCGCACCCCTATCTTTGGTGGCCAAAAACATTCAGTACTTC. This encodes CASSIAPLSLVAKNIQYF.

The chain joins TRBV24-1 to TRBJ2-5, with a tentative D call TRBD2 (6 bases). The germline CDR1 and CDR2 sequences are KGHDR and SFDVKD. The V end lost 4 bases, the J end lost 5 bases, and 22 bases lay between the germline ends. The CDR3 is 17 amino acids. The CDR3 DNA reads as TGTGCCACCAGTGACTGGGACTCCTCGGAGGGCGGCGAGACCCAGTACTTC. This translates into CATSDWDSSEGGETQYF.

CDR3 DNA: TGTGCCACCAGCAGAGAGGGTTCGGCTAGATCGTCTCACAATGAGCAGTTCTTC. It codes for CATSREGSARSSHNEQFF. V and J are TRBV15 and TRBJ2-1, with D unresolved. Deletions cut 0 bases from V and 5 bases from J, with 20 bases between. Germline CDR1 and CDR2: LNHNV and YYDKDF (reference sequence). This CDR3 has 18 amino acids.

The chain is built from TRBV7-8 and TRBJ2-1; 10 nucleotides align to TRBD1. The CDR3 runs to 15 residues. Germline-derived CDR1 and CDR2 are SGHVS and FQNEAQ. V lost 5 bases and J lost 9; bases outside the gene matches: 10. In nucleotides, the CDR3 is TGTGCCAGCAGCCCGCAAAACGGACAGGGGGTTGAGCAGTTCTTC. Translating it yields CASSPQNGQGVEQFF.

V gene TRBV30 combines with J gene TRBJ1-2; D ambiguous. This CDR3 region has 11 residues. The germline CDR1 and CDR2 sequences are GTSNPN and SVGIG (reference sequence). V lost 4 bases and J lost 8, with 11 bases in between. For the CDR3, the DNA is TGTGCCTGGACCGGGTCTCGAGGCTACACCTTC. Amino acids: CAWTGSRGYTF.

The genes are TRBV27 and TRBJ2-1; 13 bases match TRBD2. V lost 5 bases, J lost 9 bases, and 13 bases stayed unmatched. This CDR3 has 17 residues. Looked up from germline, CDR1 is MNHEY and CDR2 is SMNVEV (reference sequence). DNA of the CDR3: TGTGCCAGCAGTCCAGGACTAGCGGGGGTCTATGCGGGTGAGCAGTTCTTC. Residues: CASSPGLAGVYAGEQFF.

The rearrangement joins TRBV6-2 or TRBV6-3 to TRBJ1-1; no reliable D call. In germline, CDR1 is MNHEY, CDR2 SVGEGT. V was pared by 0 bases and J by 1 base, with 3 bases between. This CDR3 has 13 residues. The CDR3 is CASSYSRNTEAFF. DNA for the CDR3: TGTGCCAGCAGTTACTCCCGGAACACTGAAGCTTTCTTT.

The chain joins TRBV7-8 to TRBJ1-6; D is perhaps TRBD1 (6 bases). The CDR3 is made up of 17 amino acids. The germline V gene has CDR1 SGHVS and CDR2 FQNEAQ. Between the trimmed V and J ends, which lost 2 bases and 0 bases, there was a span of 11 bases. The CDR3 here is CASSLSLGGSYNSPLHF. DNA for the CDR3: TGTGCCAGCAGCTTATCCTTAGGGGGCTCCTATAATTCACCCCTCCACTTT.